Given below is one T cell receptor beta chain in context. Its antigen is not identified. This entry belongs to a study of CD8+CD57+ T cells in acquired aplastic anemia. As for the study in general: Across the sorted CD4+ and CD8+ cells, DNA amounts averaged 3.2 ug.

CDR3 and TCR beta VDJ profiling relied on a genomic DNA template. TCRdb re-called the reads through MiXCR, storing one row per CDR3 protein. The table lists roughly 180,000 distinct CDR3 sequences, 55% to 70% of them singletons. Study observations and caveats: Patients and healthy controls showed no significant CD8+ Simpson's diversity difference. In common between the patients and the controls were approximately 28 CD8+ CDR3 sequences.

The CDR3 has 15 amino acids. Trimming pared 3 bases from V and 0 bases from J, leaving 14 bases between. Germline V gene sequence: CDR1 DFQATT, CDR2 SNEGSKA (reference sequence). This receptor was identified in a human donor with severe aplastic anemia or a healthy control (not recorded which). The chain joins TRBV20-1 to TRBJ1-1; D perhaps matches TRBD1 (6 bases). What was sequenced was sorted CD4+, CD8+, or CD8+CD57+ T cells (not recorded which) from PBMCs. CDR3 sequence: CSARWGGSMNTEAFF. In DNA form, the CDR3 reads TGCAGTGCTAGGTGGGGGGGCTCCATGAACACTGAAGCTTTCTTT.